This T cell receptor beta chain is drawn from a study of T cell responses to AZD1222 COVID-19 vaccine. With 8 bases removed from V and 5 bases from J, the gap between germline ends came to 15 bases. This CDR3 contains 13 residues. Germline CDR1 MNHEY, CDR2 SMNVEV (reference sequence). On this clone: Antigen specificity is unknown.

Generated by immunoSEQ multiplex PCR, the TCRdb table keeps only in-frame clones and is missing some. This sample yields around 130,000 clones, of which 90% are seen a single time; 4% to 5% belongs to the top ten. Study outcomes and limitations: Most donors were white British, females outnumbered males, and clonal diversity was possibly underestimated. With dominance at 160-218 and 743-854, vaccine-associated CD4 TCRs spanned spike. Compared with day 0, the breadth and depth of the Spike-specific TCR repertoire rose significantly after two doses of AZD1222. Nearly half of spike-specific TCRs reportedly target variant regions that are unmutated in the B.1.351 and B.1.1.7 variants.

This sequence joins TRBV27 and TRBJ1-2; no clear D gene. This TCR came from an adult who received the MenACWY meningococcal vaccine as a control. The specimen was peripheral blood, collected 28 days after the second dose of the MenACWY control vaccine. The CDR3 DNA sequence: TGTGCCAGCCGTGGGGTCAGTTGGTATGGCTACACCTTC. Translating gives CASRGVSWYGYTF.